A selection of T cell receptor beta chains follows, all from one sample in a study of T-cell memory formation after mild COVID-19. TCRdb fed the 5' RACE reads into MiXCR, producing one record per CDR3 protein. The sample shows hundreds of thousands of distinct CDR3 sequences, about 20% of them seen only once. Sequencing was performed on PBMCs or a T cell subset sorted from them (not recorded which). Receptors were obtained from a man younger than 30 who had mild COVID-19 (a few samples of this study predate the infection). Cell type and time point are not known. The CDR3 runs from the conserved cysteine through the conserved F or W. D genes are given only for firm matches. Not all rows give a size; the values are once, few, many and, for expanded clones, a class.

CDR3aa: CASSVRTGNFLYEQFF
CDR3nt: TGTGCCAGTAGTGTGCGGACAGGGAATTTTCTATATGAGCAGTTCTTC
v_gene: TRBV19
d_gene: TRBD1
abundance: .
j_gene: TRBJ2-1

CDR3aa: CAIATGGEGQFF
CDR3nt: TGTGCCATCGCGACAGGCGGGGAAGGGCAGTTCTTC
v_gene: TRBV19
d_gene: .
abundance: few
j_gene: TRBJ2-1

CDR3aa: CASRRITAGGEAFF
CDR3nt: TGTGCCAGCAGACGTATAACGGCAGGGGGTGAAGCTTTCTTT
v_gene: TRBV7-2
d_gene: TRBD1
abundance: .
j_gene: TRBJ1-1

CDR3aa: CAISESTFTGGATDTQYF
CDR3nt: TGTGCCATCAGTGAGTCGACCTTTACCGGGGGGGCCACAGATACGCAGTATTTT
v_gene: TRBV10-3
d_gene: TRBD2
abundance: .
j_gene: TRBJ2-3

CDR3aa: CASSFRPGQGSGELFF
CDR3nt: TGCGCCAGCAGCTTTCGACCGGGACAGGGTTCCGGGGAGCTGTTTTTT
v_gene: TRBV5-1
d_gene: TRBD1
abundance: .
j_gene: TRBJ2-2

CDR3aa: CSARGPGSVNQPQHF
CDR3nt: TGCAGTGCTAGAGGACCTGGTAGTGTCAATCAGCCCCAGCATTTT
v_gene: TRBV20-1
d_gene: .
abundance: few
j_gene: TRBJ1-5

CDR3aa: CASSSSQGNSETQYF
CDR3nt: TGTGCCAGCAGTTCCTCACAGGGAAACTCCGAGACCCAGTACTTC
v_gene: TRBV6-2/TRBV6-3
d_gene: .
abundance: .
j_gene: TRBJ2-5

CDR3aa: CASSEARGYEQYF
CDR3nt: TGTGCCAGCAGTGAAGCGCGGGGCTACGAGCAGTACTTC
v_gene: TRBV6-1
d_gene: .
abundance: .
j_gene: TRBJ2-7

CDR3aa: CASSSGGVEGYTF
CDR3nt: TGTGCCAGCAGTTCAGGCGGAGTAGAAGGCTACACCTTC
v_gene: TRBV7-3
d_gene: .
abundance: .
j_gene: TRBJ1-2

CDR3aa: CASSLGTGTSSYNSPLHF
CDR3nt: TGTGCCAGCAGCTTAGGGACAGGGACAAGCTCCTATAATTCACCCCTCCACTTT
v_gene: TRBV7-4
d_gene: TRBD1
abundance: .
j_gene: TRBJ1-6

CDR3aa: CASSQGQGVSDTQYF
CDR3nt: TGTGCCAGCAGCCAAGGGCAGGGCGTTTCAGATACGCAGTATTTT
v_gene: TRBV4-2
d_gene: .
abundance: few
j_gene: TRBJ2-3

CDR3aa: CASKTGTGYNEQFF
CDR3nt: TGTGCCAGTAAAACCGGGACAGGGTACAATGAGCAGTTCTTC
v_gene: TRBV27
d_gene: TRBD1
abundance: few
j_gene: TRBJ2-1

CDR3aa: CASSFGPGLARYEQYF
CDR3nt: TGTGCCAGCAGTTTTGGCCCGGGACTAGCGAGGTACGAGCAGTACTTC
v_gene: TRBV12-3/TRBV12-4
d_gene: TRBD2
abundance: .
j_gene: TRBJ2-7

CDR3aa: CASSRLLSSYNEQFF
CDR3nt: TGTGCCAGCAGCCGACTGCTAAGCTCCTACAATGAGCAGTTCTTC
v_gene: TRBV6-5
d_gene: .
abundance: few
j_gene: TRBJ2-1

CDR3aa: CASSFAPGRRVGEQYF
CDR3nt: TGTGCCAGCAGTTTTGCCCCCGGGCGCCGCGTGGGAGAGCAGTACTTC
v_gene: TRBV12-3/TRBV12-4
d_gene: .
abundance: .
j_gene: TRBJ2-7

CDR3aa: CASSNGRGSNEQFF
CDR3nt: TGTGCCAGCAGCAACGGACGGGGGAGCAATGAGCAGTTCTTC
v_gene: TRBV5-4
d_gene: .
abundance: .
j_gene: TRBJ2-1